This T cell receptor beta chain appears in the sequencing data of a study of cytomegalovirus exposure and HLA in healthy donors. Primers included in the PCR were 60 Vbeta and 13 Jbeta primers. The assay was immunoSEQ multiplex PCR, and TCRdb's table has in-frame clones only and misses some. The sample includes around 150,000 clones, about 65% of them seen just once. The CDR3 contains 15 residues. Germline V gene data show CDR1 as SGHVS and CDR2 as FQNEAQ. V shed 3 bases and J 0 bases; nucleotides not matched to a gene: 2. There are a few counts of this clone. The genes are TRBV7-8 and TRBJ2-1; TRBD1 matches at 7 bases. The receptor's source is a woman aged 25 to 45 in good health and CMV-seronegative. Sequenced: PBMCs. In DNA form, the CDR3 reads TGTGCCAGCAGCTTTCCAGGGGGCTCCTACAATGAGCAGTTCTTC. Translating it yields CASSFPGGSYNEQFF.